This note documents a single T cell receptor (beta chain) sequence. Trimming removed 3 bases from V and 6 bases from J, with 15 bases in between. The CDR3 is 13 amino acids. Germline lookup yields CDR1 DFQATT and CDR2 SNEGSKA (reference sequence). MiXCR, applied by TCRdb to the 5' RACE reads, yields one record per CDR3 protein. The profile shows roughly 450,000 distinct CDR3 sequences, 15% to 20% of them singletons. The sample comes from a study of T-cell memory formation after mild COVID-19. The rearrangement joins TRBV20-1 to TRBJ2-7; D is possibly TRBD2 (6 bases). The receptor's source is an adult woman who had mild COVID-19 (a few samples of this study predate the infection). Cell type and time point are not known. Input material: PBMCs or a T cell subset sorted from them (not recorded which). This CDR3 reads CSASLGGVGEQYF. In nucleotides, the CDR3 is TGCAGTGCTAGTCTGGGCGGGGTGGGCGAGCAGTACTTC.